These 30 T cell receptor beta chains were all obtained from the same sample, sequenced in a study of cytomegalovirus exposure and HLA in healthy donors (dated by TCRdb to the late 2010s). The library relied on the immunoSEQ multiplex PCR assay. For the multiplex PCR, a mixture combining 60 forward primers for TCR Vbeta segments and 13 reverse primers for TCR Jbeta segments was used. TCRdb's version of the immuneACCESS table is confined to in-frame rearrangements and falls short of the full clone set. An unresolved V gene accounts for under half of the shortfall where checked; the remainder is of unknown origin. This sample holds about 100,000 clones; approximately 81% were observed only once. The ten largest clones add up to approximately 4.1% of the sample. Sequencing input: PBMCs. Receptor source: a female donor in good health and CMV-seropositive.

The V gene is TRBV6-5, the J gene TRBJ1-1; D might be TRBD1 (5 bases). From germline, CDR1 is MNHEY and CDR2 SVGAGI. The CDR3 is 14 residues long. V lost 0 bases and J 10 bases, leaving 15 bases between the germline ends. CDR3 residues: CASSYSGGVEGAFF. The CDR3 nucleotides are TGTGCCAGCAGTTACTCGGGGGGGGTAGAGGGAGCTTTCTTT.

This sequence joins TRBV30 and TRBJ2-1; D is undetermined. The CDR3 extends over 11 amino acids. Germline assignment: CDR1 GTSNPN and CDR2 SVGIG (reference sequence). V lost 3 bases and J 5 bases, leaving 5 bases between the germline ends. The CDR3 DNA reads TGTGCCTGGAGGGGCAACAATGAGCAGTTCTTC. The encoded protein is CAWRGNNEQFF.

The chain has TRBV27 and TRBJ1-2, with TRBD1 matching 7 bases. There are 15 residues in the CDR3. Germline loops: CDR1 MNHEY, CDR2 SMNVEV (reference sequence). V trimming: 0 bases; J trimming: 7 bases; junction bases outside the gene matches: 8. CDR3 residues: CASSLSGTVTRGYTF. The CDR3 coding sequence is TGTGCCAGCAGTTTATCGGGGACAGTGACGCGTGGCTACACCTTC.

On this clone itself: A junction end diverges from the germline sequence, so it may reflect a read error. The rearrangement uses TRBV27 and TRBJ2-6, with D possibly matching TRBD1 (5 bases). Germline V CDR1 and CDR2: MNHEY, SMNVEV (reference sequence). The CDR3 sequence is 15 residues long. CDR3 sequence: CASSFGLSGANGLTF. Written as DNA, the CDR3 is TGTGCCAGCAGTTTCGGGCTCTCTGGGGCCAACGGCCTGACTTTC.

Remarks on this clone: The junction does not match germline at one end; this may be a read error. The chain has TRBV7-9 and TRBJ2-7, with a tentative D call TRBD1 (7 bases). The germline gives CDR1 SEHNR, CDR2 FQNEAQ (reference sequence). This CDR3 is 14 amino acids long. CDR3 sequence reads: CASSLGGGPYEQYF. CDR3 coding DNA: TGTGCCAGCAGTTTAGGAGGGGGCCCCTACGAGCAGTACTTC. The full variable domain, rest sourced from reference TRBV7-9 and TRBJ2-7, is DTGVSQNPRHKITKRGQNVTFRCDPISEHNRLYWYRQTLGQGPEFLTYFQNEAQLEKSRLLSDRFSAERPKGSFSTLEIQRTEQGDSAMYLCASSLGGGPYEQYFGPGTRLTVT.

The chain is built from TRBV18 and TRBJ1-1, with D hard to call. The length of the CDR3 is 15 residues. Germline V lookup: CDR1 KGHSH, CDR2 LQKENI. V lost 3 bases, J lost 1 base, and 12 bases lay in between. Here the CDR3 reads CASSPTKGENTEAFF. The DNA of the CDR3 is TGTGCCAGCTCACCCACGAAGGGAGAGAACACTGAAGCTTTCTTT.

This clone showed up just once. V is TRBV27 and J is TRBJ2-3, with TRBD2 matching 7 bases. Germline V gives CDR1 MNHEY, CDR2 SMNVEV (reference sequence). V dropped 6 bases and J dropped 4; count of bases not matched to a gene: 4. The CDR3 runs to 13 residues. The CDR3 DNA is TGTGCCAGCAGCACTAGCGTCGCAGATACGCAGTATTTT. It specifies CASSTSVADTQYF.

The chain joins TRBV9 to TRBJ1-2; tentative D call: TRBD1 (5 bases). Germline CDR1 reads SGDLS; CDR2 reads YYNGEE. The CDR3 loop spans 16 amino acids. V lost 1 base and J 5 bases, leaving 18 bases between the germline ends. In DNA, the CDR3 is TGTGCCAGCAGCGTATCATACCGGGGGGATCTATATGGCTACACCTTC. It encodes CASSVSYRGDLYGYTF.

V gene TRBV11-2 combines with J gene TRBJ2-3; the match to TRBD1 covers 7 bases. This CDR3 contains 14 residues. V shed 5 bases and J 10 bases; nucleotides not matched to a gene: 12. Germline V CDR1 and CDR2: SGHAT, FQNNGV. This CDR3 is CASSRDSFLGAQYF. In nucleotides, the CDR3 is TGTGCCAGCAGCCGGGACAGTTTTTTAGGTGCGCAGTATTTT.

The gene calls are TRBV30 and TRBJ2-7, with 8 bases matching TRBD2. Trimming took 0 bases from V and 3 from J; bases not matched to a gene: 4. Germline V gene lookup returns CDR1 GTSNPN and CDR2 SVGIG (reference sequence). This CDR3 contains 14 residues. The chain's CDR3 is CAWSVGLAGYEQYF. CDR3 sequence (DNA): TGTGCCTGGAGTGTTGGTCTAGCGGGCTACGAGCAGTACTTC.

This chain uses TRBV4-2 with TRBJ2-1; 9 bases are a match to TRBD2. The CDR3 is 16 residues long. Germline-derived CDR1 and CDR2 are LGHNA and YNFKEQ. Germline trimming cut 4 bases from V and 9 bases from J; bases unmatched to any gene: 13. The CDR3 bases are TGTGCCAGCAGCCCCCGTGGTAGCGGGGGTTACGGTGAGCAGTTCTTC. Its translation is CASSPRGSGGYGEQFF.

The chain carries TRBV5-6 and TRBJ2-5, with 11 bases that match TRBD1. V was pared by 0 bases and J by 5 bases, with 3 bases of the junction left unmatched. The CDR3 sequence is 15 residues long. CDR1 and CDR2 (germline): SGHDT, YYEEEE. CDR3 loop: CASSLVGTGGETQYF. DNA for the CDR3: TGTGCCAGCAGCTTGGTAGGGACAGGGGGGGAGACCCAGTACTTC.

This clone was observed once. This chain connects TRBV29-1 to TRBJ1-1; 10 nucleotides match TRBD1. The germline CDR1 and CDR2 sequences are SQVTM and ANQGSEA. With V trimmed by 3 bases and J by 0 bases, 1 base remained unmatched. This CDR3 is 14 amino acids long. The CDR3 DNA follows: TGCAGCGTTGAGGGGACAGGGGTGAACACTGAAGCTTTCTTT. It specifies CSVEGTGVNTEAFF.

The chain combines TRBV21-1 with TRBJ2-1; TRBD1 is the table's D call and was not checked against the DNA. TRBV21-1 is recorded as a pseudogene. The CDR3 spans 16 residues. CDR3 nucleotides: TGTGCCAGCAGCGCGGACAGGCTCTGCTCCTACAATGAGCAGCTCTTC. Translated: CASSADRLCSYNEQLF.

The chain links TRBV4-2 to TRBJ1-1; D is ambiguous. There are 15 residues in the CDR3. Between the trimmed V and J ends, which lost 1 base and 0 bases, there was a span of 9 bases. Germline V gives CDR1 LGHNA, CDR2 YNFKEQ. This chain's CDR3 is CASSQGGQLNTEAFF. CDR3 bases: TGTGCCAGCAGCCAAGGAGGGCAGTTGAACACTGAAGCTTTCTTT.

The chain joins TRBV7-2 to TRBJ1-1; 7 bases agree with TRBD1. The germline V gene encodes CDR1 SGHTA and CDR2 FQGNSA. This CDR3 has 16 residues. The J segment lost 0 bases and the V segment lost 3 bases, leaving 7 bases of the junction unmatched. CDR3: CASSLGTDRMNTEAFF. The CDR3, as DNA: TGTGCCAGCAGCTTGGGGACGGACAGGATGAACACTGAAGCTTTCTTT.

This clone was seen a handful of times. The V and J genes are TRBV10-3 and TRBJ2-7, with 9 bases identical to TRBD2. The germline V gene has CDR1 ENHRY and CDR2 SYGVKD. V lost 6 bases to trimming and J lost 6 bases; unmatched junction nucleotides: 12. This CDR3 spans 15 amino acids. CDR3 sequence: CAIRGSGSLGTEQYF. In DNA form, the CDR3 reads TGTGCCATCAGGGGTAGCGGGAGCCTCGGGACCGAGCAGTACTTC.

This clone was detected only a few times. The chain joins TRBV6-6 to TRBJ1-2, with TRBD1 identical over 7 bases. The CDR3 loop spans 16 amino acids. Germline lookup yields CDR1 MNHNY and CDR2 SVGAGI (reference sequence). V was pared by 2 bases and J by 1 base, with 7 bases of the junction left unmatched. This CDR3 reads CASSYRTGEINYGYTF. DNA for the CDR3: TGTGCCAGCAGTTACCGGACAGGAGAAATTAACTATGGCTACACCTTC.

This clone appeared a single time. V is TRBV4-1 and J is TRBJ1-2; a weak D match, TRBD1 (6 bases). This CDR3 region has 16 residues. Trimming removed 1 base at V and 2 bases at J, with 14 bases between. The germline V gene encodes CDR1 MGHRA and CDR2 YSYEKL. In DNA, the CDR3 is TGCGCCAGCAGCCAAGCTGGGGGGGGCGCAAACTATGGCTACACCTTC. As protein: CASSQAGGGANYGYTF.

The chain has TRBV11-3 and TRBJ2-2; 11 positions agree with TRBD1. The germline gives CDR1 SGHNT, CDR2 YENEEA. CDR3 length: 15 residues. The junction had 3 bases not matched to a gene; V was cut back by 5 bases and J by 4 bases. CDR3 nucleotides: TGTGCCAGCAGCACAGGGACAGGGGGCACCGGGGAGCTGTTTTTT. It translates to CASSTGTGGTGELFF.

The chain couples TRBV7-2 to TRBJ1-3, with D unresolved. Germline values: CDR1 SGHTA, CDR2 FQGNSA. The CDR3 length is 14 residues. V shed 0 bases and J shed 0 bases, with 3 bases lying between them. The CDR3, as DNA: TGTGCCAGCAGCTTAGCACACTCTGGAAACACCATATATTTT. The encoded protein is CASSLAHSGNTIYF.

V and J are TRBV7-9 and TRBJ2-3, with 7 bases lining up with TRBD2. The CDR3 is 15 residues long. V shed 2 bases, J shed 6 bases, and the junction held 8 bases outside the gene matches. Germline assignment: CDR1 SEHNR and CDR2 FQNEAQ (reference sequence). CDR3 protein: CASSLLPSGPDTQYF. CDR3 coding DNA: TGTGCCAGCAGCTTACTGCCTAGCGGCCCGGATACGCAGTATTTT.

The rearrangement joins TRBV15 to TRBJ2-1; the match to TRBD2 covers 11 bases. Germline V gene sequence: CDR1 LNHNV, CDR2 YYDKDF (reference sequence). Trimming took 1 base from V and 6 from J; bases not matched to a gene: 14. This CDR3 is 19 amino acids long. CDR3 region: CATSRARTSGLRSSNEQFF. The CDR3 region has the DNA TGTGCCACCAGCAGAGCCAGGACTAGCGGGCTACGCTCATCCAATGAGCAGTTCTTC.

The chain couples TRBV27 to TRBJ2-7; D is ambiguous. This CDR3 region has 13 residues. Trimming stripped 3 bases from V and 2 bases from J, with 8 bases between. CDR1 and CDR2 (germline): MNHEY, SMNVEV (reference sequence). CDR3 nucleotides: TGTGCCAGCAGTTTTGGCCAAACCTACGAGCAGTACTTC. The encoded protein is CASSFGQTYEQYF.

V is TRBV29-1 and J is TRBJ2-2; the match to TRBD2 covers 8 bases. The V segment lost 7 bases and the J segment 2 bases; nucleotides outside the gene matches: 6. In germline, CDR1 is SQVTM, CDR2 ANQGSEA. This CDR3 is 14 amino acids long. CDR3 nucleotide sequence: TGCAGCGCGTTTAGCGGGGCAAACACCGGGGAGCTGTTTTTT. Encoded protein: CSAFSGANTGELFF.

This chain links TRBV5-4 with TRBJ1-2, with 10 bases identical to TRBD1. J lost 4 bases, V lost 4 bases, and 7 bases had no gene match. Germline lookup yields CDR1 SGHNT and CDR2 YYREEE (reference sequence). The CDR3 runs 15 residues. CDR3: CASSGQGEGVYGYTF. CDR3 nucleotide sequence: TGTGCCAGCAGCGGACAGGGGGAAGGAGTCTATGGCTACACCTTC.

The J gene is TRBJ2-3, the V gene TRBV7-9, with 7 bases lining up with TRBD1. Germline V gene sequence: CDR1 SEHNR, CDR2 FQNEAQ (reference sequence). This CDR3 spans 15 amino acids. J was trimmed by 4 bases and V by 6 bases; bases with no gene match: 10. The CDR3 here is CASSLTGFEADTQYF. DNA for the CDR3: TGTGCCAGCAGTTTGACAGGGTTTGAAGCAGATACGCAGTATTTT. Full variable domain (rest looked up from reference TRBV7-9 and TRBJ2-3): DTGVSQNPRHKITKRGQNVTFRCDPISEHNRLYWYRQTLGQGPEFLTYFQNEAQLEKSRLLSDRFSAERPKGSFSTLEIQRTEQGDSAMYLCASSLTGFEADTQYFGPGTRLTVL.

The chain employs TRBV19 and TRBJ1-2, with D unresolved. Trimming left V 10 bases short and J 7 bases short, with 13 bases between. Germline V gene sequence: CDR1 LNHDA, CDR2 SQIVND (reference sequence). CDR3 length: 11 amino acids. The CDR3 loop reads CAIADVSGYTF. CDR3 in DNA: TGTGCCATAGCGGACGTAAGTGGCTACACCTTC.

The rearrangement links TRBV19 to TRBJ2-4; TRBD2 agrees at 7 bases. The CDR3 covers 16 residues. Germline CDR1 LNHDA, CDR2 SQIVND (reference sequence). The J segment lost 7 bases and the V segment lost 3 bases, leaving 12 bases of the junction unmatched. The CDR3 DNA reads as TGTGCCAGTAGTATGGAGGGTGGGGGGGGTTTTAACATTCAGTACTTC. It translates to CASSMEGGGGFNIQYF.

The V and J genes are TRBV7-2 and TRBJ1-3; tentative D call: TRBD1 (5 bases). V shed 2 bases and J shed 3 bases, with 11 bases lying between them. CDR3 size: 15 residues. CDR1 SGHTA and CDR2 FQGNSA come from the germline V gene. CDR3 sequence reads: CASSLNWGGGNTIYF. CDR3 sequence (DNA): TGTGCCAGCAGCTTAAATTGGGGCGGTGGAAACACCATATATTTT.